This T cell receptor (beta chain) originates from a study of blood T cell repertoires in COVID-19. Per the original data handling: Nucleated cell number was recorded as an estimate derived from reference gene primer amplification. TCRdb's table, derived via immunoSEQ multiplex PCR, lists solely in-frame clones and lacks some. V and J calls and clone size are given by that table; D and trimming were obtained from the DNA. The sample lists about 35,000 clones; about 90% were seen once. This receptor was identified in a human donor in a cohort sampled during active COVID-19. The sample taken for sequencing was peripheral blood.

CDR3 coding DNA: TGCAGTGCTAGTATCTCCGGGGGGCAAGGTAAACTGTTTTTT. Protein sequence: CSASISGGQGKLFF. This sequence joins TRBV20-1 and TRBJ1-4, with D maybe TRBD1 (6 bases). V was cut by 3 bases and J by 11 bases, with 19 bases left in between. Germline-derived CDR1 and CDR2 are DFQATT and SNEGSKA (reference sequence). This CDR3 comprises 14 residues.